This T cell receptor (beta chain) comes out of a study of T cell responses to AZD1222 COVID-19 vaccine. Notes on the study in general: White British people made up most donors, females outnumbered males, and clonal diversity was possibly underestimated. Baseline seropositives among AZD1222 recipients totaled only six or seven. Spike-spanning, vaccine-associated CD4 TCRs were dominant at 160-218 and 743-854.

TCRdb's copy holds only in-frame clones and misses some; the assay was immunoSEQ multiplex PCR. The sample carries more than 150,000 clones, 75% to 90% recorded once. CDR3 length: 15 residues. Trimming pared 2 bases from V and 2 bases from J, leaving 13 bases between. From germline, CDR1 is MNHEY and CDR2 SMNVEV (reference sequence). Worth noting for this clone: The target antigen is unknown.

This TCR was sampled from an adult in good health. This specimen consisted of peripheral blood, obtained on day 0 of MenACWY control vaccination. The J gene is TRBJ2-7, the V gene TRBV27; a possible D gene is TRBD1 (6 bases). The CDR3 DNA reads as TGTGCCAGCAGTTTAATGGGACAACTAGCCTACGAGCAGTACTTC. Its protein product is CASSLMGQLAYEQYF.